The T cell receptor beta chain described here comes from a study of shared clonotypes between healthy human individuals. Across the study: Serving as donors were two women and a few men, whose ages spanned 18 to 49.

Negatively enriched CD4+ T cells were divided by CD45RA into naive and memory. Sorted-subset replicate PCR reactions were performed with about 200 ng DNA, corresponding to roughly 30,000 T cell genomes. Produced via immunoSEQ multiplex PCR; TCRdb's table is partial and in-frame only. The table includes approximately 2.1 million clones, over 85% detected once. This clone showed up just once. This CDR3 region has 15 residues. J gave up 4 bases and V 4 bases, and 4 bases lay outside the gene matches. Germline values: CDR1 MGHRA, CDR2 YSYEKL. V usage is TRBV4-1 and J usage is TRBJ1-1; 12 bases fit TRBD1. Sequencing used naive CD4+ T cells from PBMCs. Stated subset: CD45RA+ positively selected. The source of this sequence is a young man in good health. Some clones in this sample may be carry-over from other donors' samples. The CDR3 sequence is CASSLGTGGGTEAFF. The CDR3 region has the DNA TGCGCCAGCAGCCTTGGGACAGGGGGCGGCACTGAAGCTTTCTTT.